A single sample is the source of the 14 T cell receptor beta chains below, sequenced in a study of human T cells and chemical hapten exposure. The time point here: pre-sensitization, week 0. The treatment here: therapeutic diphenylcyclopropenone sensitization with weekly scalp DPC. TCRdb re-called the RACE reads through MiXCR, storing one row per CDR3 protein. The sample records about 70,000 distinct CDR3 sequences, roughly 11% being singletons. The material was whole blood, obtained in connection with sensitization to the hapten diphenylcyclopropenone (DPC). All receptors derive from a woman aged 50 to 60 with alopecia areata. Some clones in this sample may be carry-over from other donors' samples.

The V call is TRBV20-1, the J call TRBJ2-6; D is possibly TRBD2 (6 bases). The CDR3 length is 16 residues. CDR1 and CDR2 (germline): DFQATT, SNEGSKA (reference sequence). The germline V and J ends were trimmed by 6 bases and 1 base, with 16 bases remaining between them. CDR3 amino acids: CSATRLVSSGANVLTF. The CDR3 nucleotides read TGCAGTGCCACCCGACTAGTATCTTCTGGGGCCAACGTCCTGACTTTC.

This clonotype was observed many times. The V gene is TRBV7-9, the J gene TRBJ2-7; 7 bases fit TRBD2. The CDR3 sequence is 14 residues long. With V trimmed by 3 bases and J by 2 bases, 4 bases remained unmatched. Germline-derived CDR1 and CDR2 are SEHNR and FQNEAQ (reference sequence). The CDR3 bases are TGTGCCAGCAGCTTCACCGGGACTACCTACGAGCAGTACTTC. Its translation is CASSFTGTTYEQYF.

This clonotype was observed at least ten times. This chain connects TRBV29-1 to TRBJ2-1; possibly TRBD1 for D (6 bases). The CDR3 loop spans 14 amino acids. Trimming stripped 0 bases from V and 8 bases from J, with 14 bases between. Germline CDR1 is SQVTM and CDR2 is ANQGSEA. CDR3 sequence: CSVEDWPGAHEQFF. The CDR3 DNA follows: TGCAGCGTTGAAGATTGGCCAGGGGCGCATGAGCAGTTCTTC.

This clonotype was detected many times. The gene calls are TRBV30 and TRBJ1-1, with TRBD1 identical over 8 bases. Germline-derived CDR1 and CDR2 are GTSNPN and SVGIG (reference sequence). J was trimmed by 2 bases and V by 3 bases; bases with no gene match: 11. This CDR3 has 16 residues. The CDR3 coding sequence is TGTGCCTGGAGCGGGAGGACAGGGTTACGTAACACTGAAGCTTTCTTT. Residues: CAWSGRTGLRNTEAFF.

At least ten counts were recorded for this clonotype. CDR3 residues: CASSGQDNSPLHF. The CDR3 DNA is TGCGCCAGCAGTGGGCAGGATAATTCACCCCTCCACTTT. The chain uses TRBV5-1 and TRBJ1-6; D call uncertain. Germline CDR1 is SGHRS and CDR2 is YFSETQ. V lost 5 bases, J lost 5 bases, and 8 bases lay in between. The CDR3 loop spans 13 amino acids.

This clonotype was picked up many times. This chain connects TRBV6-6 to TRBJ1-1; D is perhaps TRBD1 (5 bases). Trimming left V 0 bases short and J 8 bases short, with 7 bases between. CDR3 length: 12 amino acids. The germline V gene has CDR1 MNHNY and CDR2 SVGAGI (reference sequence). The CDR3 coding sequence is TGTGCCAGCAGTTACTCGCAGGGCGAAGCTTTCTTT. Translation: CASSYSQGEAFF.

This clonotype appeared many times. The chain links TRBV2 to TRBJ2-1; the match to TRBD2 covers 7 bases. J lost 7 bases, V lost 7 bases, and 13 bases had no gene match. The CDR3 sequence is 15 residues long. The germline gives CDR1 SNHLY, CDR2 FYNNEI. CDR3 sequence reads: CASTPQGLEGNEQFF. As DNA, the CDR3 is TGTGCCAGCACCCCCCAAGGACTAGAGGGTAATGAGCAGTTCTTC.

This clonotype was found a few times. The CDR3 is CSALPGQGPSGANVLTF. The DNA of the CDR3 is TGCAGTGCTCTACCGGGACAGGGCCCGTCTGGGGCCAACGTCCTGACTTTC. The chain joins TRBV20-1 to TRBJ2-6; TRBD1 aligns across 9 bases. J gave up 1 base and V 5 bases, and 9 bases lay outside the gene matches. Germline V gene data show CDR1 as DFQATT and CDR2 as SNEGSKA (reference sequence). The CDR3 is 17 residues long.

This clonotype has a handful of counts. The genes are TRBV29-1 and TRBJ1-1; D possibly corresponds to TRBD1 (6 bases). This CDR3 has 14 residues. The V gene lost 6 bases and the J gene lost 2 bases, with 16 bases spanning the gap. Germline assignment: CDR1 SQVTM and CDR2 ANQGSEA. CDR3 residues: CSVKQGQGNTEAFF. The CDR3 nucleotides read TGCAGCGTGAAACAGGGCCAGGGAAACACTGAAGCTTTCTTT. Supplemented by reference TRBV29-1 and TRBJ1-1, the full variable domain reads SAVISQKPSRDICQRGTSLTIQCQVDSQVTMMFWYRQQPGQSLTLIATANQGSEATYESGFVIDKFPISRPNLTFSTLTVSNMSPEDSSIYLCSVKQGQGNTEAFFGQGTRLTVV.

This clonotype was counted ten times or more. This chain uses TRBV29-1 with TRBJ1-1, with 7 bases fitting TRBD1. In germline, CDR1 is SQVTM, CDR2 ANQGSEA. Trimming at V came to 6 bases and at J to 0 bases, leaving 10 bases not matched to a gene. This CDR3 is built from 15 residues. CDR3 coding DNA: TGCAGCGTAGCCTCACAGGGGACAATGAACACTGAAGCTTTCTTT. Translating it yields CSVASQGTMNTEAFF.

This chain joins TRBV28 and TRBJ2-7; D may be TRBD1 or TRBD2 (6 bases each). The CDR3 covers 12 residues. The germline CDR1 and CDR2 sequences are MDHEN and SYDVKM. Between the trimmed V and J ends, which lost 6 bases and 2 bases, there was a span of 8 bases. For the CDR3, the DNA is TGTGCCAGCAGGCGGGACACCTACGAGCAGTACTTC. Residues: CASRRDTYEQYF. Looking up the rest from reference TRBV28 and TRBJ2-7 gives the full variable domain: DVKVTQSSRYLVKRTGEKVFLECVQDMDHENMFWYRQDPGLGLRLIYFSYDVKMKEKGDIPEGYSVSREKKERFSLILESASTNQTSMYLCASRRDTYEQYFGPGTRLTVT.

This chain joins TRBV19 and TRBJ2-3; TRBD2 matches at 8 bases. The CDR3 totals 17 residues. Unmatched junction bases numbered 12, after V lost 5 bases and J lost 2 bases. Germline V gives CDR1 LNHDA, CDR2 SQIVND (reference sequence). The DNA of the CDR3 is TGTGCCAGTAGTGGTATATCCTGGACTAGCCTCACAGATACGCAGTATTTT. Its translation is CASSGISWTSLTDTQYF.

This clonotype was counted only a few times. The chain carries TRBV7-2 and TRBJ2-7, with 9 nucleotides matching TRBD1. This CDR3 contains 15 residues. The germline gives CDR1 SGHTA, CDR2 FQGNSA. V shed 1 base, J shed 2 bases, and the junction held 3 bases outside the gene matches. CDR3 coding DNA: TGTGCCAGCAGCTTAGTCGGGACAGGGACCTACGAGCAGTACTTC. It codes for CASSLVGTGTYEQYF.

The sample holds many counts of this clonotype. The CDR3 loop reads CASRTGSDYGYTF. In DNA form, the CDR3 reads TGTGCCAGCAGGACAGGGTCGGACTATGGCTACACCTTC. The J gene is TRBJ1-2, the V gene TRBV2, with 7 bases matching TRBD1. This CDR3 is 13 amino acids long. V lost 6 bases and J lost 3; bases outside the gene matches: 4. Germline V gene sequence: CDR1 SNHLY, CDR2 FYNNEI.